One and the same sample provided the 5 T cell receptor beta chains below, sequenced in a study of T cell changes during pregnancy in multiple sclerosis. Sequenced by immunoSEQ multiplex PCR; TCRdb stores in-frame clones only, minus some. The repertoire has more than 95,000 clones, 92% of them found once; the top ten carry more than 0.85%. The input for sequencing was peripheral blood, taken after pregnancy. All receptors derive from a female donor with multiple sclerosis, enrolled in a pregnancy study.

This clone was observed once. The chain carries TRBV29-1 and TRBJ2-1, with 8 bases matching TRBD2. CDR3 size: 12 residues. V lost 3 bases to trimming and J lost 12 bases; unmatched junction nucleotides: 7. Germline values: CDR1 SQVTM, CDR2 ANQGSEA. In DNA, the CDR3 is TGCAGCGTTGAGGCCGCTCGGGAGGGGCAGTTCTTC. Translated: CSVEAAREGQFF.

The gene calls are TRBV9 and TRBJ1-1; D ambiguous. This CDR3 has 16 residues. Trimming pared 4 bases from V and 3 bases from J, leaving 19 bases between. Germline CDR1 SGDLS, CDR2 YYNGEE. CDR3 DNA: TGTGCCAGCAGCCCAGACCCGGACTCCCGGGACACTGAAGCTTTCTTT. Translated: CASSPDPDSRDTEAFF.

CDR3 region: CASREEALRMNEQFF. DNA of the CDR3: TGTGCCAGCAGGGAGGAGGCGCTAAGGATGAATGAGCAGTTCTTC. The rearrangement links TRBV2 to TRBJ2-1, with D perhaps matching TRBD2 (5 bases). Trimming cost V 6 bases and J 7 bases, with 19 bases left between them. The CDR3 is 15 amino acids. The germline V gene encodes CDR1 SNHLY and CDR2 FYNNEI.

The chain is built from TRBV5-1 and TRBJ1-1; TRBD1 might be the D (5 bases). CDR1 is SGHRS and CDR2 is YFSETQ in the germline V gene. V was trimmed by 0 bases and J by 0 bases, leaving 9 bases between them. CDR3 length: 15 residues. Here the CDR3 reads CASSLEGALNTEAFF. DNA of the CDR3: TGCGCCAGCAGCTTGGAAGGGGCGCTGAACACTGAAGCTTTCTTT.

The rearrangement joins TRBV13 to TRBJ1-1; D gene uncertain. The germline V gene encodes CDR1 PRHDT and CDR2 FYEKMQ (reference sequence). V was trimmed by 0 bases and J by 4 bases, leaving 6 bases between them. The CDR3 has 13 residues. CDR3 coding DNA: TGTGCCAGCAGCTTAGGGGGGAGCACTGAAGCTTTCTTT. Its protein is CASSLGGSTEAFF.